The entry that follows covers one T cell receptor beta chain sequence. Its target is not known. TCRdb fed the reads into MiXCR, producing one record per CDR3 protein. This table has approximately 30,000 distinct CDR3 sequences, 19% appearing once. V gave up 1 base and J gave up 10 bases, with 8 bases separating them. The V gene's germline CDR1 is MNHNY and CDR2 SVGAGI (reference sequence). CDR3 length: 12 amino acids. This specimen comes from a study of T cell repertoires in cytomegalovirus infection. The wider study: Selection of CMV epitopes for the study included recently identified HLA-C-restricted and well-studied HLA-B-restricted ones. Signatures in public TCR beta sequences pointed to both CMV infection and matching HLA type.

Study conclusions and caveats: Using cumulative public TCR beta family frequency, the authors identified those who carried CMV together with the relevant HLA. The response measured ex vivo was dominated by TCR beta clonotypes (HLA-C-restricted and CMV-specific).

The sequence was collected from a human donor in good health (CMV status not recorded). Some clones in this sample may be carry-over from other donors' samples. Sequences were derived from CD8+ T cells from cultured PBMCs, sampled from culture after CMV antigen stimulation. J is TRBJ2-1 and V is TRBV6-6; D may be TRBD1 (6 bases). CDR3 coding DNA: TGTGCCAGCAGTTACTGGGACATAGAGCAGTTCTTC. It encodes CASSYWDIEQFF.